This T cell receptor beta chain is drawn from a study of OX40 agonist ivuxolimab in advanced cancers. General study findings and limits: Low normalized T-cell clonal expansion was additionally recorded for some nonresponders.

As to this clone: Its target is unknown.

TCRdb's copy holds only in-frame clones and misses some; the assay was immunoSEQ multiplex PCR. The table records tens of thousands of clones, about 87% of them present only once. CDR3 size: 15 residues. CDR1 SQVTM and CDR2 ANQGSEA come from the germline V gene. The V end was cut by 2 bases, the J end by 4 bases, with 18 bases between. The sample was CD4+ or CD8+ T cells sorted from blood, taken in a trial of the OX40 agonist ivuxolimab. The rearrangement links TRBV29-1 to TRBJ2-7, with D hard to call. The receptor was derived from an adult with an advanced solid tumor such as melanoma, head and neck, liver or kidney cancer. Here the CDR3 DNA reads TGCAGCGTTGAACCTCTTAGACAAGAGAGTTACGAGCAGTACTTC. Translated: CSVEPLRQESYEQYF.